This entry lists 24 T cell receptor beta chains sequenced from one sample in a study of post-analysis software for immune sequencing data. Notes on the study in general: Five TRBV segments were significantly more frequent in patients than in controls. TRBV5-6, TRBV5-1 and TRBV20-1 were among these segments.

Prepared TCR beta cDNA libraries contained unique molecular identifiers. TCRdb redid the calling of the PCR reads with MiXCR, one entry per CDR3 protein. Here the sample spans some 260,000 distinct CDR3 sequences, roughly a third being singletons. These receptors' antigens are unknown. The sequenced material came from blood. The receptors were gathered from a girl aged 5-17 years with multiple sclerosis.

This clonotype was recorded many times. This chain uses TRBV18 with TRBJ2-5, with D uncertain. V was shortened by 0 bases and J by 2 bases, with 4 bases between the two germline ends. Per germline, CDR1 KGHSH and CDR2 LQKENI. CDR3 length equals 13 residues. The CDR3 sequence is CASSPPLQETQYF. As DNA, the CDR3 is TGTGCCAGCTCACCACCGTTGCAAGAGACCCAGTACTTC. Supplemented by reference TRBV18 and TRBJ2-5, the full variable domain reads NAGVMQNPRHLVRRRGQEARLRCSPMKGHSHVYWYRQLPEEGLKFMVYLQKENIIDESGMPKERFSAEFPKEGPSILRIQQVVRGDSAAYFCASSPPLQETQYFGPGTRLLVL.

The chain combines TRBV6-5 with TRBJ2-1, with 11 bases that match TRBD2. Per germline, CDR1 MNHEY and CDR2 SVGAGI. V gave up 6 bases and J gave up 10 bases; unmatched junction bases: 14. This CDR3 region has 16 residues. CDR3 sequence (DNA): TGTGCCAGCAGGGACTTAGCGGGAGGGCCAGGCGAGGAGCAGTTCTTC. This translates into CASRDLAGGPGEEQFF.

This clonotype was seen at least ten times. The rearrangement links TRBV20-1 to TRBJ1-2; 8 bases map to TRBD1. The V gene end was trimmed by 5 bases and the J gene end by 8 bases; junction bases not matched to a gene: 4. The CDR3 consists of 11 residues. Per the germline V gene, CDR1 is DFQATT and CDR2 is SNEGSKA (reference sequence). CDR3 sequence reads: CSARQGSGYTF. CDR3 nucleotides: TGCAGTGCTCGACAGGGGAGCGGCTACACCTTC.

This clonotype was counted many times. The chain couples TRBV5-1 to TRBJ2-1, with a possible D match to TRBD2 (6 bases). CDR1 and CDR2 (germline): SGHRS, YFSETQ. Trimming stripped 4 bases from V and 2 bases from J, with 16 bases between. This CDR3 region has 16 residues. CDR3 loop: CASSAAGLDAYNEQFF. CDR3 in DNA: TGCGCCAGCAGCGCTGCGGGACTTGATGCCTACAATGAGCAGTTCTTC.

Worth noting for this clonotype: A clone one base away is much larger, so this may be a read error. The chain joins TRBV7-9 to TRBJ2-6; 9 bases agree with TRBD1. This CDR3 region has 18 residues. Looked up from germline, CDR1 is SEHNR and CDR2 is FQNEAQ (reference sequence). CDR3 amino acids: CASSPRDRDFSGANVRTF. The CDR3 DNA is TGTGCCAGCAGCCCTCGGGACAGGGACTTCTCTGGGGCCAACGTCCGGACTTTC.

As concerns this clonotype: A single base separates this from a much larger clone, so it may be a read error. This chain connects TRBV28 to TRBJ2-5, with 10 bases identical to TRBD2. The J call is uncertain, as TRBJ2-7 better fits the DNA end. Germline CDR1 MDHEN, CDR2 SYDVKM. The CDR3 spans 16 residues. The CDR3 region is CANSLRTSGKVYEQYF. CDR3 nucleotide sequence: TGTGCCAACAGCTTAAGGACTAGCGGAAAAGTTTACGAGCAGTACTTC.

This clonotype came up a few times. At one boundary the junction diverges from the germline segment, which might be a read error. This chain uses TRBV7-9 with TRBJ1-6, with TRBD1 matching over 9 bases. The CDR3 contains 14 residues. Germline lookup yields CDR1 SEHNR and CDR2 FQNEAQ (reference sequence). In DNA, the CDR3 is TGTGCCAACAGCTTGGACAGGGGAAATTCACCCCGCCACTTT. Translated, it gives CANSLDRGNSPRHF.

This clonotype was recorded many times. The chain employs TRBV7-2 and TRBJ1-5; D call uncertain. The CDR3 length is 15 residues. V gave up 0 bases and J gave up 3 bases, with 9 bases separating them. Germline assignment: CDR1 SGHTA and CDR2 FQGNSA. The CDR3: CASSLAGGTNQPQHF. DNA for the CDR3: TGTGCCAGCAGCTTAGCGGGCGGAACCAATCAGCCCCAGCATTTT.

Comments on this clonotype: This may be a read error, as it is one base from a much larger clone. The chain couples TRBV27 to TRBJ2-6; D might be TRBD2 (6 bases). Germline V gives CDR1 MNHEY, CDR2 SMNVEV (reference sequence). This CDR3 comprises 18 residues. Trimming shortened V by 5 bases and J by 4 bases, and 21 bases separated the two germline ends. This CDR3 reads CASSPRLVGVSGANVLTF. CDR3 coding DNA: TGTGCCAGCAGTCCCCGACTAGTGGGAGTATCCGGGGCCAACGTCCTGACTTTC.

The chain couples TRBV7-8 to TRBJ1-4; a weak D match, TRBD1 (6 bases). The CDR3 spans 13 residues. Trimming left V 7 bases short and J 13 bases short, with 19 bases between. Germline CDR1 SGHVS, CDR2 FQNEAQ. DNA for the CDR3: TGTGCCAGCACCCGAGGGCAGGGGACCCCACTGTTTTTT. It encodes CASTRGQGTPLFF.

For this clonotype: Possible read error: a much larger clone is one base away. The chain couples TRBV20-1 to TRBJ2-1; D may be TRBD2 (7 bases). The CDR3 has 13 residues. CDR1 is DFQATT, CDR2 SNEGSKA, per germline (reference sequence). CDR3 protein: CSARDAGDNELFF. CDR3 DNA sequence: TGCAGTGCTAGGGATGCGGGGGACAATGAGCTGTTCTTC.

In this sample, this clonotype turned up a few times. This CDR3 is CASRLYGTDEQFF. The CDR3, as DNA: TGTGCCAGCAGACTCTACGGGACTGACGAGCAGTTCTTC. The chain recombines TRBV6-5 with TRBJ2-1; D might be TRBD2 (6 bases). This CDR3 region has 13 residues. Trimming left V 6 bases short and J 10 bases short, with 16 bases between. The germline CDR1 and CDR2 sequences are MNHEY and SVGAGI.

The table lists this clonotype with many counts. The chain recombines TRBV5-1 with TRBJ2-1; D remains ambiguous. V lost 3 bases and J 0 bases, leaving 10 bases between the germline ends. Germline V gene sequence: CDR1 SGHRS, CDR2 YFSETQ. CDR3 length equals 15 residues. The CDR3: CASSYPLSSYNEQFF. In DNA, the CDR3 is TGCGCCAGCAGCTACCCTCTTAGCTCCTACAATGAGCAGTTCTTC. The full variable domain, its missing parts supplied by reference TRBV5-1 and TRBJ2-1, is KAGVTQTPRYLIKTRGQQVTLSCSPISGHRSVSWYQQTPGQGLQFLFEYFSETQRNKGNFPGRFSGRQFSNSRSEMNVSTLELGDSALYLCASSYPLSSYNEQFFGPGTRLTVL.

This clonotype has only a few counts. J is TRBJ1-1 and V is TRBV5-1, with D hard to call. Trimming removed 1 base at V and 5 bases at J, with 9 bases between. Germline CDR1 is SGHRS and CDR2 is YFSETQ. This CDR3 is 13 amino acids long. CDR3 sequence (DNA): TGCGCCAGCAGCTTGCGGGTCGGAACTGAAGCTTTCTTT. Translated, it gives CASSLRVGTEAFF.

This clonotype was seen ten or more times. The J gene is TRBJ2-3, the V gene TRBV12-3 or TRBV12-4; no reliable D call. CDR3 size: 14 residues. Deletions cut 1 base from V and 3 bases from J, with 8 bases between. CDR3 region: CASSLGTLTDTQYF. CDR3 in DNA: TGTGCCAGCAGTTTAGGCACCCTGACAGATACGCAGTATTTT.

In the case of this clonotype: A much bigger clone sits one base away, suggesting this may be a read error. V usage is TRBV12-3 or TRBV12-4 and J usage is TRBJ1-5, with 7 positions matching TRBD1. The CDR3 spans 13 residues. The CDR3 loop reads CASRLGDSQPQHF. CDR3 nucleotide sequence: TGTGCCAGCAGGTTAGGGGACAGCCAGCCCCAGCATTTT.

Of note for this clonotype: One end of the junction fails to match germline, which may point to a read error. This chain links TRBV24-1 with TRBJ2-5; 10 nucleotides align to TRBD2. Germline CDR1 is KGHDR and CDR2 is SFDVKD. The CDR3 is made up of 16 amino acids. The CDR3 DNA reads TGTGCCACCAGTGATTTAAGAGCGGGAGGGCAAGAGGCCCAGTACTTC. This gives the protein CATSDLRAGGQEAQYF.

This clonotype was recorded at least ten times. The V call is TRBV7-9, the J call TRBJ2-3; D unresolved. Germline CDR1 SEHNR, CDR2 FQNEAQ (reference sequence). CDR3 size: 15 residues. With 3 bases removed from V and 0 bases from J, the gap between germline ends came to 10 bases. CDR3 residues: CASSFGLTSTDTQYF. CDR3 bases: TGTGCCAGCAGCTTCGGTCTAACTAGCACAGATACGCAGTATTTT.

The chain joins TRBV5-1 to TRBJ2-3, with TRBD2 as a possible D gene (6 bases). Germline V CDR1 and CDR2: SGHRS, YFSETQ. The length of the CDR3 is 14 residues. V gave up 5 bases and J gave up 0 bases, with 10 bases separating them. CDR3 protein: CASRPGLSTDTQYF. CDR3 DNA sequence: TGCGCCAGCAGGCCGGGACTTAGCACAGATACGCAGTATTTT.

In regard to this clonotype: This may arise from a read error, as a much more abundant clone is one base away. The V and J genes are TRBV15 and TRBJ2-1, with TRBD1 matching over 7 bases. Germline CDR1 reads LNHNV; CDR2 reads YYDKDF (reference sequence). V trimming: 3 bases; J trimming: 7 bases; junction bases outside the gene matches: 12. The CDR3 loop spans 16 amino acids. The DNA of the CDR3 is TGTGCCACCAGCAGGGCCGGGATAGGGGGCATGAATGAGCAGTTCTTC. Its translation is CATSRAGIGGMNEQFF.

The CDR3 spells CASSRSGTEAFF. The CDR3, as DNA: TGCGCCAGCAGCCGATCAGGGACTGAAGCTTTCTTT. The chain uses TRBV5-1 and TRBJ1-1, with TRBD1 as a possible D gene (5 bases). From germline, CDR1 is SGHRS and CDR2 YFSETQ. This CDR3 contains 12 residues. Trimming removed 4 bases at V and 5 bases at J, with 9 bases between.

The rearrangement joins TRBV7-2 to TRBJ1-1; D uncertain. CDR1 is SGHTA, CDR2 FQGNSA, per germline. This CDR3 has 15 residues. The ends were cut back, 1 base at V and 1 base at J, with 10 bases in the middle. CDR3 bases: TGTGCCAGCAGCTTAGTGTACAGCTCGAACACTGAAGCTTTCTTT. Translating gives CASSLVYSSNTEAFF.

This clonotype was counted ten times or more. The V call is TRBV7-9, the J call TRBJ2-5, with 8 bases fitting TRBD2. The CDR3 sequence is 11 residues long. Germline CDR1 SEHNR, CDR2 FQNEAQ (reference sequence). CDR3 sequence reads: CLSGGLKTQYF. The CDR3, as DNA: TGTCTCTCGGGGGGGCTGAAGACCCAGTACTTC.

This clonotype was detected many times. The chain has TRBV6-4 and TRBJ1-1; D possibly corresponds to TRBD1 (6 bases). Trimming pared 6 bases from V and 3 bases from J, leaving 17 bases between. Germline-derived CDR1 and CDR2 are MRHNA and SNTAGT. The length of the CDR3 is 15 residues. The CDR3 protein is CASSPGHRMHTEAFF. DNA of the CDR3: TGTGCCAGCAGCCCGGGACACCGCATGCACACTGAAGCTTTCTTT.